The 32 T cell receptor beta chains below all came from one sample that was sequenced in a study of blood T cell repertoires in COVID-19. Some clones are missing from TCRdb's copy, which holds only in-frame ones; the method was immunoSEQ multiplex PCR. The data hold roughly 190,000 clones, with about 89% observed a single time. The sample consisted of peripheral blood. The receptors stem from a man aged 70 or older with acute or convalescent COVID-19.

This clone showed up just once. The chain combines TRBV2 with TRBJ2-2; D may be TRBD1 (5 bases). V lost 4 bases to trimming and J lost 4 bases, with 10 bases between them. Germline lookup yields CDR1 SNHLY and CDR2 FYNNEI. The CDR3 contains 14 residues. The CDR3 DNA reads as TGTGCCAGCAGTGGGACATCGGGCACCGGGGAGCTGTTTTTT. Amino acids: CASSGTSGTGELFF. Together with reference TRBV2 and TRBJ2-2, the CDR3 gives the full variable domain: EPEVTQTPSHQVTQMGQEVILRCVPISNHLYFYWYRQILGQKVEFLVSFYNNEISEKSEIFDDQFSVERPDGSNFTLKIRSTKLEDSAMYFCASSGTSGTGELFFGEGSRLTVL.

This clone was seen once. The chain combines TRBV28 with TRBJ2-1; 8 positions match TRBD1. In germline, CDR1 is MDHEN, CDR2 SYDVKM. This CDR3 region has 16 residues. Unmatched junction bases numbered 9, after V lost 1 base and J lost 7 bases. CDR3 DNA: TGTGCCAGCAGTTTATCTGGACAGGGCTGGGGGAATGAGCAGTTCTTC. Its translation: CASSLSGQGWGNEQFF.

The V call is TRBV6-2 or TRBV6-3, the J call TRBJ2-5; 8 nucleotides match TRBD1. V lost 6 bases to trimming and J lost 2 bases; unmatched junction nucleotides: 14. Germline V gives CDR1 MNHEY, CDR2 SVGEGT. The CDR3 sequence is 17 residues long. The CDR3 is CASSLRNRGKLQETQYF. In DNA, the CDR3 is TGTGCCAGCAGCCTAAGGAACAGGGGGAAACTACAAGAGACCCAGTACTTC.

The chain links TRBV29-1 to TRBJ2-1; 13 positions match TRBD2. There are 16 residues in the CDR3. The V segment lost 6 bases and the J segment 0 bases; nucleotides outside the gene matches: 5. Germline V gives CDR1 SQVTM, CDR2 ANQGSEA. The CDR3: CSVWTSGGLSYNEQFF. In DNA form, the CDR3 reads TGCAGCGTATGGACTAGCGGGGGCCTCTCCTACAATGAGCAGTTCTTC.

With respect to this clone: Other DNA sequences within the sample encode an identical CDR3. The V and J genes are TRBV5-1 and TRBJ2-7; D is perhaps TRBD2 (6 bases). The germline V gene has CDR1 SGHRS and CDR2 YFSETQ. Trimming removed 0 bases from V and 6 bases from J, with 10 bases in between. The CDR3 is 13 residues long. CDR3 residues: CASSLGQGGEQYF. CDR3 bases: TGCGCCAGCAGCTTGGGCCAGGGAGGCGAGCAGTACTTC.

V usage is TRBV12-5 and J usage is TRBJ2-3, with D perhaps TRBD2 (6 bases). Per germline, CDR1 LGHNT and CDR2 FRNRAP. Trimming cost V 7 bases and J 0 bases, with 14 bases left between them. The CDR3 has 15 residues. The CDR3 reads CASVSAGLSTDTQYF. The CDR3 DNA reads as TGTGCTAGTGTCTCAGCGGGTTTGAGCACAGATACGCAGTATTTT.

The chain combines TRBV6-5 with TRBJ1-5, with 7 nucleotides matching TRBD1. V was clipped by 4 bases and J by 5 bases; unmatched bases: 5. In germline, CDR1 is MNHEY, CDR2 SVGAGI. The CDR3 consists of 14 residues. The CDR3 sequence is CASSWDSWDQPQHF. The CDR3 nucleotides are TGTGCCAGCAGTTGGGACAGCTGGGATCAGCCCCAGCATTTT.

The chain couples TRBV29-1 to TRBJ2-7; D possibly corresponds to TRBD2 (5 bases). The CDR3 is made up of 13 amino acids. Germline CDR1 and CDR2: SQVTM and ANQGSEA. Deletions cut 4 bases from V and 2 bases from J, with 12 bases between. As DNA, the CDR3 is TGCAGCGTTGCGGGATCGGGGACCTACGAGCAGTACTTC. It encodes CSVAGSGTYEQYF.

The chain's CDR3 is CASREGAGAPNTGELFF. DNA of the CDR3: TGTGCCAGCAGGGAGGGAGCGGGAGCCCCGAACACCGGGGAGCTGTTTTTT. V gene TRBV27 combines with J gene TRBJ2-2; the match to TRBD2 covers 8 bases. V dropped 6 bases and J dropped 0; count of bases not matched to a gene: 9. The germline V gene encodes CDR1 MNHEY and CDR2 SMNVEV (reference sequence). The CDR3 covers 17 residues.

This clone was picked up one time. J is TRBJ1-1 and V is TRBV6-1, with D unclear. The CDR3 is 12 residues long. Per germline, CDR1 MNHNS and CDR2 SASEGT. V was cut by 2 bases and J by 7 bases, with 8 bases left in between. The CDR3 DNA reads as TGTGCCAGCAGTGAATACCCGAGTGAAGCTTTCTTT. Translated: CASSEYPSEAFF.

This clone was seen a few times. The gene calls are TRBV5-5 and TRBJ1-5, with unresolved D. Trimming took 0 bases from V and 11 from J, leaving 15 bases between them. Germline V lookup: CDR1 SGHKS, CDR2 YYEKEE (reference sequence). The CDR3 totals 14 residues. The DNA of the CDR3 is TGTGCCAGCAGCTTGGACCCCTCGGTCGGAGCCCAGCATTTT. Amino acid sequence: CASSLDPSVGAQHF.

The chain links TRBV24-1 to TRBJ2-7; 7 bases fit TRBD2. CDR3 length equals 13 residues. Germline V gene lookup returns CDR1 KGHDR and CDR2 SFDVKD. With 5 bases clipped from V and 1 base from J, the junction kept 1 base outside the gene matches. The CDR3 DNA sequence: TGTGCCACCAGTGGAGCGGGGTCCTACGAGCAGTACTTC. This gives the protein CATSGAGSYEQYF.

In DNA form, the CDR3 reads TGTGCCAGCAGCCTCAGGGGGGATGGCTACACCTTC. It yields the protein CASSLRGDGYTF. The chain has TRBV7-2 and TRBJ1-2; 7 bases line up with TRBD1. V dropped 5 bases and J dropped 6; count of bases not matched to a gene: 3. Looked up from germline, CDR1 is SGHTA and CDR2 is FQGNSA. There are 12 residues in the CDR3.

The chain links TRBV6-5 to TRBJ2-1, with 9 bases identical to TRBD1. Germline CDR1 and CDR2: MNHEY and SVGAGI. The CDR3 has 15 amino acids. The J segment lost 4 bases and the V segment lost 5 bases, leaving 6 bases of the junction unmatched. CDR3 DNA sequence: TGTGCCAGCAGTCCCCTGACAGGGGGATACAATGAGCAGTTCTTC. Encoded protein: CASSPLTGGYNEQFF.

V is TRBV27 and J is TRBJ2-5, with TRBD1 as a possible D gene (5 bases). This CDR3 has 14 residues. Germline loops: CDR1 MNHEY, CDR2 SMNVEV (reference sequence). V lost 6 bases, J lost 1 base, and 12 bases lay in between. The CDR3, as DNA: TGTGCCAGCAGCCCGCAGGGCCCCCAAGAGACCCAGTACTTC. Its protein product is CASSPQGPQETQYF.

This clone was seen a few times. The rearrangement uses TRBV9 and TRBJ1-2; D remains ambiguous. The ends were cut back, 3 bases at V and 0 bases at J, with 12 bases in the middle. From germline, CDR1 is SGDLS and CDR2 YYNGEE. CDR3 size: 15 residues. In DNA, the CDR3 is TGTGCCAGCAGCGCCGGGAGCCTAGCTAACTATGGCTACACCTTC. Its translation is CASSAGSLANYGYTF.

The gene calls are TRBV6-5 and TRBJ1-5; 10 positions agree with TRBD1. This CDR3 spans 16 amino acids. The trim removed 2 bases at V and 2 bases at J, leaving 3 bases unmatched. CDR1 MNHEY and CDR2 SVGAGI come from the germline V gene. The CDR3 here is CASSYAGTGGNQPQHF. CDR3 DNA: TGTGCCAGCAGTTACGCCGGGACAGGGGGCAATCAGCCCCAGCATTTT.

V is TRBV28 and J is TRBJ2-7; weak D call: TRBD2 (5 bases). Trimming took 3 bases from V and 0 from J, leaving 9 bases between them. In germline, CDR1 is MDHEN, CDR2 SYDVKM. The CDR3 extends over 14 amino acids. The CDR3 here is CASSFSVYSYEQYF. Written as DNA, the CDR3 is TGTGCCAGCAGTTTTAGCGTGTACTCCTACGAGCAGTACTTC.

The chain carries TRBV7-8 and TRBJ1-5; 8 bases fit TRBD1. Germline CDR1 SGHVS, CDR2 FQNEAQ. Trimming took 4 bases from V and 6 from J; bases not matched to a gene: 8. The CDR3 consists of 15 residues. The CDR3 coding sequence is TGTGCCAGCAGCTACAGGGGGGGATTCGGTCAGCCCCAGCATTTT. Its protein is CASSYRGGFGQPQHF.

The V and J genes are TRBV7-9 and TRBJ1-2; D perhaps matches TRBD1 (6 bases). The germline CDR1 and CDR2 sequences are SEHNR and FQNEAQ (reference sequence). V dropped 3 bases and J dropped 7 bases, with 12 bases sitting between them. The CDR3 has 13 amino acids. CDR3 region: CASSFPTGPGYTF. CDR3 nucleotide sequence: TGTGCCAGCAGCTTCCCGACAGGCCCTGGCTACACCTTC.

V gene TRBV28 combines with J gene TRBJ1-3; possibly TRBD1 for D (5 bases). The CDR3 length is 16 residues. Trimming took 7 bases from V and 2 from J, leaving 18 bases between them. Germline CDR1 is MDHEN and CDR2 is SYDVKM. CDR3 sequence (DNA): TGTGCCAGCACCACGGGGGGGTTGGATACTGGAAACACCATATATTTT. It yields the protein CASTTGGLDTGNTIYF. The whole variable domain, remainder taken from reference TRBV28 and TRBJ1-3, is DVKVTQSSRYLVKRTGEKVFLECVQDMDHENMFWYRQDPGLGLRLIYFSYDVKMKEKGDIPEGYSVSREKKERFSLILESASTNQTSMYLCASTTGGLDTGNTIYFGEGSWLTVV.

The genes are TRBV27 and TRBJ1-1, with D perhaps matching TRBD1 (5 bases). This CDR3 is 15 amino acids long. CDR1 MNHEY and CDR2 SMNVEV come from the germline V gene (reference sequence). Trimming shortened V by 4 bases and J by 6 bases, and 18 bases separated the two germline ends. Here the CDR3 DNA reads TGTGCCAGCAGTTCTTCCCTAGGGGTTAGGGCTGAAGCTTTCTTT. Protein: CASSSSLGVRAEAFF.

The chain has TRBV11-2 and TRBJ1-5; the match to TRBD1 covers 7 bases. The CDR3 is 15 amino acids. Looked up from germline, CDR1 is SGHAT and CDR2 is FQNNGV. J gave up 2 bases and V 2 bases, and 3 bases lay outside the gene matches. CDR3 nucleotide sequence: TGTGCCAGCAGCTTACGGGGGACAGGCAATCAGCCCCAGCATTTT. Encoded protein: CASSLRGTGNQPQHF.

The chain carries TRBV30 and TRBJ2-3, with 8 bases lining up with TRBD2. J was trimmed by 2 bases and V by 1 base; bases with no gene match: 8. CDR3 size: 16 residues. Germline CDR1 GTSNPN, CDR2 SVGIG (reference sequence). The DNA of the CDR3 is TGTGCCTGGAGTGGCTGGCGGGGGGTCTACACAGATACGCAGTATTTT. It translates to CAWSGWRGVYTDTQYF.

The V gene is TRBV4-3, the J gene TRBJ2-3, with a possible D match to TRBD2 (6 bases). V shed 1 base and J shed 0 bases, with 17 bases lying between them. The CDR3 sequence is 18 residues long. CDR1 is LGHNA and CDR2 is YSLEER in the germline V gene. The CDR3 nucleotides are TGCGCCAGCAGCCAAGGCCCTATGGGCGGGGATAGCACAGATACGCAGTATTTT. It translates to CASSQGPMGGDSTDTQYF.

V and J are TRBV11-2 and TRBJ2-7, with D maybe TRBD1 (5 bases). The CDR3 is made up of 15 amino acids. Germline values: CDR1 SGHAT, CDR2 FQNNGV. The V gene lost 0 bases and the J gene lost 5 bases, with 14 bases spanning the gap. This chain's CDR3 is CASSLDPVGLNEQYF. The CDR3 DNA follows: TGTGCCAGCAGCTTAGATCCCGTGGGGCTGAACGAGCAGTACTTC.

In its sample, this clone was seen a few times. The gene calls are TRBV28 and TRBJ2-4, with a tentative D call TRBD2 (7 bases). V was shortened by 4 bases and J by 11 bases, with 24 bases between the two germline ends. The CDR3 runs to 16 residues. In germline, CDR1 is MDHEN, CDR2 SYDVKM. CDR3: CASSSYEQGGETVQYF. The CDR3 region has the DNA TGTGCCAGCAGTTCCTATGAACAGGGAGGGGAAACGGTTCAGTACTTC.

CDR3 in DNA: TGCGCCAGCAGCTTGCTCCGCCAGGGAGGTTCACCCCTCCACTTT. Protein product: CASSLLRQGGSPLHF. This chain connects TRBV5-1 to TRBJ1-6; possibly TRBD1 for D (5 bases). Between the trimmed V and J ends, which lost 1 base and 9 bases, there was a span of 14 bases. CDR1 and CDR2 (germline): SGHRS, YFSETQ. This CDR3 spans 15 amino acids.

V is TRBV30 and J is TRBJ1-1; 12 bases are shared with TRBD1. The trim removed 4 bases at V and 8 bases at J, leaving 5 bases unmatched. This CDR3 comprises 13 residues. Germline CDR1 and CDR2: GTSNPN and SVGIG (reference sequence). CDR3 DNA sequence: TGTGCCTGGACGGGACAGGGGGCTTTGGAAGCTTTCTTT. Its protein product is CAWTGQGALEAFF.

CDR3 protein: CASSKSGGYTF. The CDR3 DNA sequence: TGTGCCAGCAGTAAAAGCGGTGGCTACACCTTC. The chain has TRBV6-1 and TRBJ1-2; D gene ambiguous. The V end was cut by 5 bases, the J end by 7 bases, with 8 bases between. From germline, CDR1 is MNHNS and CDR2 SASEGT. CDR3 length: 11 residues.

The genes are TRBV28 and TRBJ2-1; tentatively, D is TRBD2 (6 bases). The CDR3 has 15 amino acids. The germline CDR1 and CDR2 sequences are MDHEN and SYDVKM. Trimming stripped 2 bases from V and 2 bases from J, with 10 bases between. CDR3 amino acids: CASSLTSHTYNEQFF. The CDR3 DNA sequence: TGTGCCAGCAGTTTAACTAGCCACACCTACAATGAGCAGTTCTTC.

The chain links TRBV11-2 to TRBJ2-2; tentatively, D is TRBD2 (6 bases). Germline V gene data show CDR1 as SGHAT and CDR2 as FQNNGV. Trimming stripped 1 base from V and 0 bases from J, with 9 bases between. The CDR3 loop spans 16 amino acids. CDR3 sequence (DNA): TGTGCCAGCAGCTTAGGGCGGGGAGCGAACACCGGGGAGCTGTTTTTT. As protein: CASSLGRGANTGELFF.